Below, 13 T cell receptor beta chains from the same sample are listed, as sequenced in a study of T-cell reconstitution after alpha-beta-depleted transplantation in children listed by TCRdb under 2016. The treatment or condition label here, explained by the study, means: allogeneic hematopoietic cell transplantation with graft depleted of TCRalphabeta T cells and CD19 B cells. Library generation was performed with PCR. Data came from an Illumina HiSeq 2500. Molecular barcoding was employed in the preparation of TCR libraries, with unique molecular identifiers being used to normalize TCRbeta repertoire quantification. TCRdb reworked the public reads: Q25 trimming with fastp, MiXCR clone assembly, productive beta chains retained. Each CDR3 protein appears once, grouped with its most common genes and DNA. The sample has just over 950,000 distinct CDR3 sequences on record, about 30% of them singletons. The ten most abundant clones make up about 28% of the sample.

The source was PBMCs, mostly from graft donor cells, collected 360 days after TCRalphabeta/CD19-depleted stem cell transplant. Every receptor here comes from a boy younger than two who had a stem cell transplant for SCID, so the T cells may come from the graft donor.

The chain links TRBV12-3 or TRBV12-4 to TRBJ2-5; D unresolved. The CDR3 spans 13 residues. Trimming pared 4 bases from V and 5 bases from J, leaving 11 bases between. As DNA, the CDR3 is TGTGCCAGCAGTTCTTTTCAAACGGAGACCCAGTACTTC. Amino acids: CASSSFQTETQYF.

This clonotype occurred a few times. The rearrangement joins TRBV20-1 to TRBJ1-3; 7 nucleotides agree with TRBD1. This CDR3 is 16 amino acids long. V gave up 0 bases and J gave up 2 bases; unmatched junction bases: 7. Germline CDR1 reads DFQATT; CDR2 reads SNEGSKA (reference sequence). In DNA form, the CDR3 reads TGCAGTGCTAGAGATCCCGGACAGGTTCCTGGAAACACCATATATTTT. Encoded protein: CSARDPGQVPGNTIYF.

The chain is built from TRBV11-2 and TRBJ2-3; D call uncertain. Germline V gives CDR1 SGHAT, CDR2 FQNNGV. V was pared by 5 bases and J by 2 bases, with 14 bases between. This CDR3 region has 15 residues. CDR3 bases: TGTGCCAGCAGCGCGCCGGGTCTTACCACAGATACGCAGTATTTT. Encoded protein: CASSAPGLTTDTQYF.

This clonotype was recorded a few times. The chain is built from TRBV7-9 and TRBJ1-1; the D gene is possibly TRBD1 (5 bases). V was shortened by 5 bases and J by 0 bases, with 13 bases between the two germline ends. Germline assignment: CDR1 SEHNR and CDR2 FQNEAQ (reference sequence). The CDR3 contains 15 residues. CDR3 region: CASSPGTRLNTEAFF. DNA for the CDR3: TGTGCCAGCAGCCCCGGGACGCGATTGAACACTGAAGCTTTCTTT.

CDR3 sequence (DNA): TGTGCCAGCAGTTATAGGCCAGGGGGCTCCTACGAGCAGTACTTC. Translated, it gives CASSYRPGGSYEQYF. V is TRBV27 and J is TRBJ2-7; 7 nucleotides match TRBD1. Germline CDR1 MNHEY, CDR2 SMNVEV (reference sequence). The CDR3 is 15 residues long. V lost 4 bases and J lost 0; bases outside the gene matches: 6.

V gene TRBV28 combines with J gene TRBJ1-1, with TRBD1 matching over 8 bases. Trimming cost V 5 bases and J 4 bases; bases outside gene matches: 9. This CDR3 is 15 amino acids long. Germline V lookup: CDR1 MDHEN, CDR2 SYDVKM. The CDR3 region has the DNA TGTGCCAGCAGTCCCCGGACAGGGATGAGCACTGAAGCTTTCTTT. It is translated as CASSPRTGMSTEAFF.

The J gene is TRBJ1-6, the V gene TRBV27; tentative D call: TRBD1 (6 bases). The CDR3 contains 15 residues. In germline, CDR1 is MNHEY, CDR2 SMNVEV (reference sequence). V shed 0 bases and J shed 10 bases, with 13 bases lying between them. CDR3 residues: CASSLSRPGASPLHF. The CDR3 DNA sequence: TGTGCCAGCAGTTTATCTAGGCCAGGGGCGTCACCCCTCCACTTT.

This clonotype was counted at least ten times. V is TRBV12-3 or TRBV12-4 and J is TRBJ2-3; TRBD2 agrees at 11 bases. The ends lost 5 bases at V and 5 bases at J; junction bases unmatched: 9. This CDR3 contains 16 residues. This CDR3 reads CASSPIAGGKIDTQYF. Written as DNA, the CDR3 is TGTGCCAGCAGTCCGATAGCGGGGGGGAAAATAGATACGCAGTATTTT.

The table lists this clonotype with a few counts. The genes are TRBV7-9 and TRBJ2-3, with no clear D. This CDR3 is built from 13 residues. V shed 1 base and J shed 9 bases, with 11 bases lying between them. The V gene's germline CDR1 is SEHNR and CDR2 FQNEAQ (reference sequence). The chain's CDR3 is CASSLDPVRTQYF. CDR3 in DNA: TGTGCCAGCAGCTTAGATCCCGTACGGACGCAGTATTTT.

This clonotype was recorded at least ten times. The CDR3 spells CASSRVGGRVGGYTF. CDR3 in DNA: TGTGCCAGCAGCCGAGTAGGGGGCAGAGTTGGTGGCTACACCTTC. V usage is TRBV3-1 and J usage is TRBJ1-2; TRBD1 matches 7 bases. This CDR3 has 15 residues. Germline V CDR1 and CDR2: LGHDT, YNNKEL (reference sequence). V was pared by 4 bases and J by 7 bases, with 12 bases of the junction left unmatched.

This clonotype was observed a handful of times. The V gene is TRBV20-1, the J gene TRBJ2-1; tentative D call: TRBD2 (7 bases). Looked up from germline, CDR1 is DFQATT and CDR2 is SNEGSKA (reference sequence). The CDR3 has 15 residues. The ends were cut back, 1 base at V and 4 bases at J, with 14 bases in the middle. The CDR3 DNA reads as TGCAGTGCTAGAGCGTCCGCGGGGGCTTACAATGAGCAGTTCTTC. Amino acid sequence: CSARASAGAYNEQFF.

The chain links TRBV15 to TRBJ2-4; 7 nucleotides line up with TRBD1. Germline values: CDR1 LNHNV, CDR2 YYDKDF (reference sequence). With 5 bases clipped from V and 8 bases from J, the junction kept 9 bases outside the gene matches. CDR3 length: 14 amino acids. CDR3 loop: CATSQGQARDIQYF. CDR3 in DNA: TGTGCCACCAGCCAAGGACAGGCAAGAGACATTCAGTACTTC.

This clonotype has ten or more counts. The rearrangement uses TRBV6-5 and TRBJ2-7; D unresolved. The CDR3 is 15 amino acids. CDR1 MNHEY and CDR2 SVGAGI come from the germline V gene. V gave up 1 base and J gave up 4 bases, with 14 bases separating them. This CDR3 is CASSYLRVMEYEQYF. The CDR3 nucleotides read TGTGCCAGCAGTTACTTAAGGGTAATGGAATACGAGCAGTACTTC.